These 20 T cell receptor beta chains were all obtained from the same sample, sequenced in a study of shared clonotypes between healthy human individuals. Generated by immunoSEQ multiplex PCR, the TCRdb table keeps only in-frame clones and is missing some. The table has hundreds of thousands of clones, 60% to 75% seen once; the top ten hold around 2%. Input material: memory CD4+ T cells sorted from blood. The sample's subset: CD45RA-negative fraction. These receptors originate from a woman aged 25 to 39 in good health.

The chain uses TRBV15 and TRBJ2-7; TRBD2 matches 12 bases. Per the germline V gene, CDR1 is LNHNV and CDR2 is YYDKDF (reference sequence). The J segment lost 7 bases and the V segment lost 3 bases, leaving 7 bases of the junction unmatched. This CDR3 comprises 15 residues. CDR3 DNA sequence: TGTGCCACCAGCAGGACTAGCGGGAGTTCTCGGGAGCAGTACTTC. Protein: CATSRTSGSSREQYF.

This rearrangement joins TRBV19 to TRBJ2-1; D gene ambiguous. The CDR3 is made up of 15 amino acids. The germline V gene encodes CDR1 LNHDA and CDR2 SQIVND (reference sequence). The V gene lost 1 base and the J gene lost 0 bases, with 7 bases spanning the gap. The CDR3 spells CASSIADGSYNEQFF. CDR3 coding DNA: TGTGCCAGTAGTATAGCGGATGGCTCCTACAATGAGCAGTTCTTC. Combining the CDR3 with reference TRBV19 and TRBJ2-1 gives the whole variable domain DGGITQSPKYLFRKEGQNVTLSCEQNLNHDAMYWYRQDPGQGLRLIYYSQIVNDFQKGDIAEGYSVSREKKESFPLTVTSAQKNPTAFYLCASSIADGSYNEQFFGPGTRLTVL.

This clone has more than one count but fewer than ten. The rearrangement links TRBV30 to TRBJ2-3, with TRBD2 matching over 9 bases. This CDR3 region has 14 residues. Germline CDR1 reads GTSNPN; CDR2 reads SVGIG (reference sequence). With 4 bases clipped from V and 4 bases from J, the junction kept 6 bases outside the gene matches. CDR3 nucleotide sequence: TGTGCCTGGAAACCGGGACTAGCCGCAGATACGCAGTATTTT. Its protein product is CAWKPGLAADTQYF.

The J gene is TRBJ1-5, the V gene TRBV28; 7 bases map to TRBD1. Trimming cost V 6 bases and J 3 bases; bases outside gene matches: 8. Germline V gene lookup returns CDR1 MDHEN and CDR2 SYDVKM. This CDR3 is 15 amino acids long. CDR3 in amino acids: CASREQGRNNQPQHF. In DNA form, the CDR3 reads TGTGCCAGCAGAGAACAGGGGCGCAACAATCAGCCCCAGCATTTT.

DNA of the CDR3: TGTGCCAGCAGCGCTGGGCCCGACGAGCAGTACTTC. Translation gives CASSAGPDEQYF. The chain has TRBV7-8 and TRBJ2-7; D unresolved. V lost 5 bases and J lost 5, with 10 bases in between. This CDR3 contains 12 residues. Germline V CDR1 and CDR2: SGHVS, FQNEAQ.

CDR3 region: CASSSGGLAGGINEQFF. The CDR3 coding sequence is TGCGCCAGCAGCTCCGGGGGACTAGCGGGAGGGATAAATGAGCAGTTCTTC. This chain links TRBV5-1 with TRBJ2-1; 16 nucleotides match TRBD2. J gave up 7 bases and V 3 bases, and 7 bases lay outside the gene matches. Germline CDR1 and CDR2: SGHRS and YFSETQ. This CDR3 comprises 17 residues.

V usage is TRBV7-9 and J usage is TRBJ2-4; D possibly uses TRBD1 or TRBD2 (6 bases each). This CDR3 region has 18 residues. The germline gives CDR1 SEHNR, CDR2 FQNEAQ (reference sequence). Trimming took 2 bases from V and 2 from J, leaving 19 bases between them. CDR3 sequence (DNA): TGTGCCAGCAGCTTATCCGGCGTGGGGGGCTCGTCCAAAAACATTCAGTACTTC. It codes for CASSLSGVGGSSKNIQYF.

This clone has more than one count but fewer than ten. V and J are TRBV5-1 and TRBJ2-7; the match to TRBD1 covers 8 bases. Trimming at V came to 0 bases and at J to 5 bases, leaving 10 bases not matched to a gene. Germline CDR1 is SGHRS and CDR2 is YFSETQ. This CDR3 spans 16 amino acids. The CDR3 nucleotides read TGCGCCAGCAGCTTGGACCCAATGCAGGGGGCCGACGAGCAGTACTTC. This translates into CASSLDPMQGADEQYF.

The chain carries TRBV7-8 and TRBJ2-7; D ambiguous. The CDR3 is made up of 11 amino acids. CDR1 and CDR2 from the germline V gene are SGHVS and FQNEAQ. Trimming removed 5 bases at V and 7 bases at J, with 9 bases between. The CDR3 DNA is TGTGCCAGCAGCCTCGGCCCAGAGCAGTACTTC. Translating it yields CASSLGPEQYF.

The chain has TRBV5-6 and TRBJ2-1, with D unresolved. V was clipped by 1 base and J by 8 bases, with 7 bases between them. The CDR3 contains 12 residues. Germline V gives CDR1 SGHDT, CDR2 YYEEEE. CDR3 amino acids: CASSLNFDEQFF. The CDR3 region has the DNA TGTGCCAGCAGCTTGAACTTCGATGAGCAGTTCTTC.

CDR3 coding DNA: TGTGCCAGCAGAGCCGGGACAGTTGCAACTAATGAAAAACTGTTTTTT. As protein: CASRAGTVATNEKLFF. The chain uses TRBV5-5 and TRBJ1-4; 7 bases align to TRBD1. CDR1 SGHKS and CDR2 YYEKEE come from the germline V gene (reference sequence). V trimming: 5 bases; J trimming: 0 bases; junction bases outside the gene matches: 7. The CDR3 is 16 amino acids.

This chain joins TRBV7-9 and TRBJ1-4; a weak D match, TRBD1 (5 bases). The CDR3 is made up of 12 amino acids. Germline-derived CDR1 and CDR2 are SEHNR and FQNEAQ (reference sequence). V lost 3 bases and J 6 bases, leaving 5 bases between the germline ends. CDR3 residues: CASSFRDEKLFF. The DNA for the CDR3 is TGTGCCAGCAGCTTCAGGGATGAAAAACTGTTTTTT. The full variable domain, rest sourced from reference TRBV7-9 and TRBJ1-4, is DTGVSQNPRHKITKRGQNVTFRCDPISEHNRLYWYRQTLGQGPEFLTYFQNEAQLEKSRLLSDRFSAERPKGSFSTLEIQRTEQGDSAMYLCASSFRDEKLFFGSGTQLSVL.

On this clone: Other DNA sequences of this sample code for an identical CDR3. This chain connects TRBV10-1 to TRBJ2-7, with 8 bases lining up with TRBD1. The CDR3 extends over 12 amino acids. Unmatched junction bases numbered 1, after V lost 8 bases and J lost 1 base. Per the germline V gene, CDR1 is WNHNN and CDR2 is SYGVQD (reference sequence). CDR3 sequence reads: CASGQGSYEQYF. In DNA form, the CDR3 reads TGCGCCAGCGGACAGGGTTCCTACGAGCAGTACTTC.

This chain links TRBV27 with TRBJ2-7, with D hard to call. CDR1 MNHEY and CDR2 SMNVEV come from the germline V gene (reference sequence). Trimming shortened V by 3 bases and J by 2 bases, and 23 bases separated the two germline ends. CDR3 length: 18 amino acids. DNA of the CDR3: TGTGCCAGCAGTTTTTCTGTCCAGGAGCGCCGCGTCACCTACGAGCAGTACTTC. As protein: CASSFSVQERRVTYEQYF.

The CDR3 DNA reads as TGTGCCAGCAGTTTAACTGGGACGGGCCCCTACGAGCAGTACTTC. Encoded protein: CASSLTGTGPYEQYF. V usage is TRBV28 and J usage is TRBJ2-7; TRBD1 or TRBD2 may be the D gene (5 bases each). CDR3 length: 15 amino acids. Germline V lookup: CDR1 MDHEN, CDR2 SYDVKM. Trimming removed 2 bases from V and 2 bases from J, with 13 bases in between.

This clone was picked up a small number of times. The CDR3 protein is CASSERYNEQYF. CDR3 in DNA: TGTGCCAGCAGTGAGCGCTACAACGAGCAGTACTTC. The gene calls are TRBV6-1 and TRBJ2-7, with D unresolved. Germline V lookup: CDR1 MNHNS, CDR2 SASEGT. The V end was cut by 3 bases, the J end by 5 bases, with 8 bases between. The CDR3 extends over 12 amino acids.

The V and J genes are TRBV6-5 and TRBJ1-1; D is ambiguous. The germline V and J ends were trimmed by 6 bases and 1 base, with 9 bases remaining between them. The CDR3 length is 13 residues. CDR1 is MNHEY, CDR2 SVGAGI, per germline. The CDR3 DNA follows: TGTGCCAGCAGCGGCGACAAGAACACTGAAGCTTTCTTT. The encoded protein is CASSGDKNTEAFF.

This chain links TRBV5-1 with TRBJ2-7; 7 bases map to TRBD2. Unmatched junction bases numbered 10, after V lost 4 bases and J lost 6 bases. The germline gives CDR1 SGHRS, CDR2 YFSETQ. The CDR3 contains 14 residues. CDR3 region: CASSTALLATEQYF. The DNA for the CDR3 is TGCGCCAGCAGCACGGCCTTACTAGCGACCGAGCAGTACTTC.

The chain recombines TRBV18 with TRBJ1-5, with D tentatively TRBD1 (6 bases). The CDR3 extends over 14 amino acids. V was pared by 4 bases and J by 2 bases, with 9 bases between. From germline, CDR1 is KGHSH and CDR2 LQKENI. Here the CDR3 DNA reads TGTGCCAGCTCACTACAGGGTGGCAATCAGCCCCAGCATTTT. Its protein product is CASSLQGGNQPQHF. The whole variable domain, filled in from reference TRBV18 and TRBJ1-5, reads NAGVMQNPRHLVRRRGQEARLRCSPMKGHSHVYWYRQLPEEGLKFMVYLQKENIIDESGMPKERFSAEFPKEGPSILRIQQVVRGDSAAYFCASSLQGGNQPQHFGDGTRLSIL.

J is TRBJ2-1 and V is TRBV4-1; 7 bases match TRBD2. CDR1 MGHRA and CDR2 YSYEKL come from the germline V gene. The CDR3 spans 17 residues. V shed 4 bases, J shed 1 base, and the junction held 10 bases outside the gene matches. The chain's CDR3 is CASSRAGLVLSYNEQFF. The CDR3 DNA sequence: TGCGCCAGCAGCCGCGCCGGACTAGTTCTATCCTACAATGAGCAGTTCTTC.